Described below is a single T cell receptor beta chain sequence and its context. This entry comes from a study of shared clonotypes between healthy human individuals. TCRdb's copy holds only in-frame clones and misses some; the assay was immunoSEQ multiplex PCR. The sample lists more than 2,000,000 clones; 80% to 95% were seen once. The study drew its donors from healthy HIV-negative adults without recent acute infections or vaccinations. This clonotype originated in a man aged 18-30 years in good health. Some clones in this sample may be carry-over from other donors' samples. The source material was naive CD4+ T cells from PBMCs. Subset specified: CD45RA+ positively selected.

The CDR3 bases are TGTGCCAGCAGACTCCCGATCGGGACAGGGGTCTACGAGCAGTACTTC. Translation: CASRLPIGTGVYEQYF. J is TRBJ2-7 and V is TRBV28; the match to TRBD1 covers 10 bases. There are 16 residues in the CDR3. CDR1 is MDHEN, CDR2 SYDVKM, per germline. V lost 6 bases to trimming and J lost 3 bases; unmatched junction nucleotides: 11.